This T cell receptor (beta chain) was sequenced in a study of blood T cell repertoires in COVID-19. Across the study: Sites in the United States, Italy and Spain provided acute and convalescent COVID-19 samples. PBMCs, B-cell-depleted T cells, or T cells were the source of the cDNA or gDNA that made up the material.

In the original workflow: Researchers report that nucleated cell counts were estimated from reference gene primer amplification. The table came from immunoSEQ multiplex PCR; TCRdb's copy has only in-frame clones and leaves some out. D and trimming come from the DNA, and the V and J calls and clone size come from that table. The sample includes approximately 140,000 clones, roughly 89% of them seen just once. The CDR3 sequence is 13 residues long. J gave up 5 bases and V 3 bases, and 5 bases lay outside the gene matches. The V gene's germline CDR1 is DFQATT and CDR2 SNEGSKA (reference sequence). The Seattle patients joined while their infection was active and were tracked longitudinally afterward.

The sequence was collected from a man aged 25 to 40 with COVID-19, enrolled during active disease. The sequenced material came from peripheral blood. The chain has TRBV20-1 and TRBJ2-5, with 8 positions matching TRBD2. CDR3 residues: CSASRAGEETQYF. The CDR3, as DNA: TGCAGTGCTAGTCGAGCGGGAGAGGAGACCCAGTACTTC.